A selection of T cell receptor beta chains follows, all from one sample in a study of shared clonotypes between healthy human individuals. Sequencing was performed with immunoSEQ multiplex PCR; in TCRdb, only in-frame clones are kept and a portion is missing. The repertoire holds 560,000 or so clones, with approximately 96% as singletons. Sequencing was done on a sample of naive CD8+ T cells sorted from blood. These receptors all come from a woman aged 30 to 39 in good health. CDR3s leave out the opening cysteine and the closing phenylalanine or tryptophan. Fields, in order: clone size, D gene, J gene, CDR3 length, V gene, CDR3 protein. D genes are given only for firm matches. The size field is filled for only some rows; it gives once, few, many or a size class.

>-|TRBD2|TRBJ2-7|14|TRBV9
ASSVGGTSGTYEQY
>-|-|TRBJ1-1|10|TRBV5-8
ASSGENTEAF
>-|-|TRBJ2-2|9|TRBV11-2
ASSPLLELF
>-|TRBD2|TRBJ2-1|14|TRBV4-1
ASSNSRTSGMDEQF
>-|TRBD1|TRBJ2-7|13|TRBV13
ASSSPGTAPYEQY
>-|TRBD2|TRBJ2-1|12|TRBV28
ASSFTTSGNEQF
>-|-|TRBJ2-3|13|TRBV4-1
ASSQDTLLTDTQY
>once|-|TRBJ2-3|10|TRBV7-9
ASSVGTDTQY
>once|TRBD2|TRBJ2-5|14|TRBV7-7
ASSPFSGRARETQY
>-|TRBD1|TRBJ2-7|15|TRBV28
ASSLALDRGEFYEQY
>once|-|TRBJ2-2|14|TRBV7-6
ASSFNRDVRTGELF
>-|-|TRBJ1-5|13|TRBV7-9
ASSTGGVGNQPQH
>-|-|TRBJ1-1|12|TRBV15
ATSRADRYTEAF
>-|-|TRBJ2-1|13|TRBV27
ASSLQRRTYNEQF
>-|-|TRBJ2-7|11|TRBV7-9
ASVPKSSYEQY
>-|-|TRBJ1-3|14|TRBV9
ASSVADMRVGNTIY
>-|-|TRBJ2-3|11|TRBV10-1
ASRPTGMDTQY
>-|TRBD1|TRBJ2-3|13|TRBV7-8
ASSEGDRAADTQY
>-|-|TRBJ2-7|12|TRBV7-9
ASSLLAETYEQY
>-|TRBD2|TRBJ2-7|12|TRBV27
ASSSATSGGEQY
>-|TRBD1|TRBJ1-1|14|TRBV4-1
ASSPRTGSSNTEAF
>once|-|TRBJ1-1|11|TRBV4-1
ASSQGSGTEAF
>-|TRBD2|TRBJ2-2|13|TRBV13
ASSPKRDNTGELF
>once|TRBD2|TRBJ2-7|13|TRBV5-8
ASSVSSGRAYEQY
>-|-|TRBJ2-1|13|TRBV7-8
ASSPEVQPYNEQF
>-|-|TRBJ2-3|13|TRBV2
ASSEGGRSTDTQY
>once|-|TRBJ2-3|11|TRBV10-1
ASNSGLTDTQY
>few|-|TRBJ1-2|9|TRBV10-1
AEGPGYGYT
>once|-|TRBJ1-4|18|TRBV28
ASSLVRGQALYATNEKLF
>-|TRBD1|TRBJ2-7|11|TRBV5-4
ASLRGPGYEQY
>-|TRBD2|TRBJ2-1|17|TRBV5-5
ASSPGLAGGLSSYNEQF
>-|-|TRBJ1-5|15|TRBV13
ASSFPILNRVAQPQH
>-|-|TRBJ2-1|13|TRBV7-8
ASSLLPQGYNEQF
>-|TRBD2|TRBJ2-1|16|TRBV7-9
ASSLGLAGVRPYNEQF
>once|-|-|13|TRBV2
ASSEVLDSTYEQY
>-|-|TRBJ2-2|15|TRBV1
TSSQDFRASGTGELF
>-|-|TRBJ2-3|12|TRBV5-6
ASSLTEARDTQY
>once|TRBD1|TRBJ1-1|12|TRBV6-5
ASSLRTGGTEAF
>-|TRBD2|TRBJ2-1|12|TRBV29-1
SVPGLAGYNEQF
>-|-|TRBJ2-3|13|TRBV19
ASSTKMRTLDTQY
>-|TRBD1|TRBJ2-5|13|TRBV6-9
ASSLGQGKGETQY
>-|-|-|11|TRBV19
ASSLGGGYEQY
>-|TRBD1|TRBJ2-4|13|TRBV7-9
ASSADRGQENIQY
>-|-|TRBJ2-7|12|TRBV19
ASNPGTETYEQY
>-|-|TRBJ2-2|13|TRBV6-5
ASSYGGQTTGELF
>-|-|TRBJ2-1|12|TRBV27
ASSEPTSKNEQF
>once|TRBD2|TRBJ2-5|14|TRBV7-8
ASSPPLAGVQETQY
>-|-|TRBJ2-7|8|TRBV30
AYRDYEQY
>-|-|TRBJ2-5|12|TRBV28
ASSLGLSEGTQY
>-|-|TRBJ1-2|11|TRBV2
ASSGDHNYGYT
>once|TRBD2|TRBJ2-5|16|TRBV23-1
ASSRPKPLAGGQETQY
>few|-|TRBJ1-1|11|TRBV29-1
SVDGPSGTEAF
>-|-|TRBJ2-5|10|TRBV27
ASSGGKETQY
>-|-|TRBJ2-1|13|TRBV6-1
ASSEASFSYNEQF
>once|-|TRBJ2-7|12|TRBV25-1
ASSHRGLSYEQY
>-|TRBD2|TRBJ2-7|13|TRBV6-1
ASRGLAESSYEQY
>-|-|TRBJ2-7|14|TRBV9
ASSAEPRDTAYEQY
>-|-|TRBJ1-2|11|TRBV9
ASSVRDTYGYT
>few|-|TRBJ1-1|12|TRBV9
ASSVGGENTEAF